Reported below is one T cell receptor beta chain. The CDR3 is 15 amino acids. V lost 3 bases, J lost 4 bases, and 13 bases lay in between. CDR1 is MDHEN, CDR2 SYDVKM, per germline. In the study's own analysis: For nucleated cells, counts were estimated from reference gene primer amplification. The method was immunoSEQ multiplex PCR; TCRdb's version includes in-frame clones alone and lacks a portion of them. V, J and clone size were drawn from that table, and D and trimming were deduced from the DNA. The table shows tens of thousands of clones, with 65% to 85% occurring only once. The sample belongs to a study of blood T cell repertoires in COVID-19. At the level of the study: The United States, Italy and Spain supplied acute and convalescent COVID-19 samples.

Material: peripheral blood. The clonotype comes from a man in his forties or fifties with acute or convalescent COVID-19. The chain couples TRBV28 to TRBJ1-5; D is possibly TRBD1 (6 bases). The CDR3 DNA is TGTGCCAGCAGTTTCTGGGCCCAGGGGAATCAGCCCCAGCATTTT. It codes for CASSFWAQGNQPQHF.